This TCR beta chain was captured by sequencing in a study of shared clonotypes between healthy human individuals. Study-wide background: The donor pool was made up of two women and three men aged 18 to 49.

Generated by immunoSEQ multiplex PCR, the TCRdb table keeps only in-frame clones and is missing some. This sample has about 110,000 clones; approximately 65% occur once, and the top ten carry around 24%. To make CD8 memory, CD45RO+ cells were put together with CCR7-negative CD45RA+ TemRA cells. The CDR3 loop spans 15 amino acids. The V and J ends lost 1 base and 3 bases respectively, with 13 bases between them. CDR1 is SGHTA, CDR2 FQGNSA, per germline. The chain uses TRBV7-2 and TRBJ2-7; possibly TRBD2 for D (7 bases). The specimen sequenced was memory CD8+ T cells sorted from blood. Subset specified: CD45RO+ cells pooled with CCR7-negative TemRA cells. This sequence was found in a woman in her twenties or thirties in good health. The chain's CDR3 is CASSLEGGAVYEQYF. CDR3 bases: TGTGCCAGCAGCTTAGAAGGGGGGGCTGTCTACGAGCAGTACTTC.